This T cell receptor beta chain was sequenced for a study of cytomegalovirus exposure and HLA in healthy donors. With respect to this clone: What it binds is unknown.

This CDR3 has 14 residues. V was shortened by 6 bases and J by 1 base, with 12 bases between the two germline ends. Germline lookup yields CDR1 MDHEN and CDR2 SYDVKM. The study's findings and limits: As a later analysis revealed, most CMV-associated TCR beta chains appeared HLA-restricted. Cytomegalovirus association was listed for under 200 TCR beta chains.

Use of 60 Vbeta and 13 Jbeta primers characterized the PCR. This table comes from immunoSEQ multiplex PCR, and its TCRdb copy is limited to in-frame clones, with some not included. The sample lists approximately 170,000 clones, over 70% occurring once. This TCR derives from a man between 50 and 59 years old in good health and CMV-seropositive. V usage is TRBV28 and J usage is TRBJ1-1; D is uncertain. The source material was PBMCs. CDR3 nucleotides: TGTGCCAGCAGGACACCGATCGGGAACACTGAAGCTTTCTTT. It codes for CASRTPIGNTEAFF.